The rows below give T cell receptor beta chains drawn from one sample of a study of cytomegalovirus exposure and HLA in healthy donors. TCRdb keeps only in-frame clones here, not all; method: immunoSEQ multiplex PCR. The repertoire holds 100,000 to 150,000 clones, approximately 80% seen once, with roughly 3.7% in the top ten. The specimen sequenced was PBMCs. The receptors stem from a human donor in good health. Each CDR3 is given with its conserved first and last residue. D genes are given only for firm matches. Size tells how often a clone was seen (once, few, many) or the class of an expanded clone, and some rows leave it out.

TGTGCCAGCAGCGGCCGGGACATCACAGCTTTCTTT | CASSGRDITAFF | TRBJ1-1 | few | TRBV11-3 | -
TGTGCCAGCGTTGGGCGAGACAGGGGGATCGTCAACTATGGCTACACCTTC | CASVGRDRGIVNYGYTF | TRBJ1-2 | few | TRBV19 | TRBD1
TGCGCCAGCACCCCGCTCGGGACTAGCGCCGGGGAGCTGTTTTTT | CASTPLGTSAGELFF | TRBJ2-2 | - | TRBV5-1 | TRBD2
TGTGCCAGTAGTGTGGGACTAGCGGGGGGAGAGACCCAGTACTTC | CASSVGLAGGETQYF | TRBJ2-5 | once | TRBV19 | TRBD2
TGCGCCAGCAGCTTGGGAGATGTGAACACTGAAGCTTTCTTT | CASSLGDVNTEAFF | TRBJ1-1 | few | TRBV5-1 | -
TGTGCCAGCAGCGTGACTAGCGCACAAGAGACCCAGTACTTC | CASSVTSAQETQYF | TRBJ2-5 | - | TRBV9 | TRBD2
TGTGCCAGCAGTGACCGACAGGGGAGCTCCTACGAGCAGTACTTC | CASSDRQGSSYEQYF | TRBJ2-7 | - | TRBV6-1 | TRBD1
TGCGCCAGCAGCTCACAGGGGGGAGAACTTGGGTCTGAAGCTTTCTTT | CASSSQGGELGSEAFF | TRBJ1-1 | - | TRBV5-1 | TRBD1
TGCAGCGTTGAGGTAGGCAGAGGGAACACTGAAGCTTTCTTT | CSVEVGRGNTEAFF | TRBJ1-1 | - | TRBV29-1 | -
TGTGCCAGCGGTGTTACAGGAGTTGCTCAGCCCCAGCATTTT | CASGVTGVAQPQHF | TRBJ1-5 | - | TRBV28 | -
TGTGCCTGGGAATCGGGAGAACGGGCCAATGAGCAGTTCTTC | CAWESGERANEQFF | TRBJ2-1 | - | TRBV30 | -
TGTGCCAGCAGCAGGGGGGGCCCGGGACTAGCGGGCCCAGACGGGGAGCTGTTTTTT | CASSRGGPGLAGPDGELFF | TRBJ2-2 | - | TRBV5-4 | TRBD2
TGTGCCAGCAGCCAAGAGTTAGCGATGGTTGAGCAGTTCTTC | CASSQELAMVEQFF | TRBJ2-1 | once | TRBV4-2 | -
TGTGCCAGCAGGCTGGACAGGCTGGGTACAGATACGCAGTATTTT | CASRLDRLGTDTQYF | TRBJ2-3 | - | TRBV28 | TRBD1
TGTGCCAGCAGCCGGTCCTTCCTGAGTGCAACTAATGAAAAACTGTTTTTT | CASSRSFLSATNEKLFF | TRBJ1-4 | - | TRBV5-8 | -
TGTGCCAGCAGCGTAGGCCAGGGTGAGGTCTACACCTTC | CASSVGQGEVYTF | TRBJ1-2 | - | TRBV9 | -
TGTGCCAGTAGTCTCACGAACACAGGAAGGTACGAGCAGTACTTC | CASSLTNTGRYEQYF | TRBJ2-7 | - | TRBV19 | -
TGCAGCGTTGGAGAAGGAGGGGTTGGCGCCTACGAGCAGTACTTC | CSVGEGGVGAYEQYF | TRBJ2-7 | - | TRBV29-1 | -
TGTGCCAGCAGCCAAGACTACAGTCTCTCTGGGGCCAACGTCCTGACTTTC | CASSQDYSLSGANVLTF | TRBJ2-6 | - | TRBV4-2 | -
TGTGCCAGCAGCTTTCCGCGGCCGAACACTGAAGCTTTCTTT | CASSFPRPNTEAFF | TRBJ1-1 | - | TRBV7-9 | -